This entry features one T cell receptor (beta chain) sequence. Relative to the germline gene, one junction end is altered; a read error may explain this. These data come from a study of blood T cell repertoires in COVID-19. About the study: Researchers got acute and convalescent COVID-19 samples from the United States, Italy and Spain. Sources were T cells, B-cell-depleted T cells, or PBMCs; the material itself was cDNA or gDNA.

Self-reported history from a screening survey and questionnaire set each donor's cohort. Assay used: immunoSEQ multiplex PCR; TCRdb lists only in-frame clones, some missing. In the table there are approximately 240,000 clones, less than 90% of which are singletons. The sequenced sample was PBMCs or T cells enriched from blood (not recorded which). The source is a woman between 45 and 65 years old in a cohort exposed to, infected with or recovered from COVID-19 (not recorded which).

CDR3: CATSRGTNEKLFF. The CDR3 nucleotides are TGTGCCACCAGCAGGGGGACTAACGAAAAACTGTTTTTT. The gene calls are TRBV15 and TRBJ1-4, with TRBD1 as a possible D gene (5 bases). The CDR3 length is 13 residues. Germline lookup yields CDR1 LNHNV and CDR2 YYDKDF (reference sequence).